This T cell receptor (beta chain) stems from a study of Graves' ophthalmopathy and Graves' hyperthyroidism. V was pared by 5 bases and J by 8 bases, with 15 bases between. The CDR3 is 14 residues long. Germline CDR1 reads SEHNR; CDR2 reads FQNEAQ (reference sequence). CDR3 regions of TCR beta were amplified from RNA transcripts. An opening RT-PCR round employed HTBI primers and preceded a second-round multiplex PCR. TCRdb redid the calling of the multiplex PCR reads with MiXCR, one entry per CDR3 protein. The sample includes over a million distinct CDR3 sequences, about 38% seen only once; the top ten take approximately 10%.

The rearrangement links TRBV7-9 to TRBJ1-4, with D possibly being TRBD1 (6 bases). The clonotype originates from an adult man with Graves' hyperthyroidism. Sequencing input: peripheral blood or thyroid tissue (not recorded which). CDR3 nucleotides: TGTGCCAGCAGCACGGACAGATCAGAGGAAAAACTGTTTTTT. Protein sequence: CASSTDRSEEKLFF. Complete variable domain (other parts from reference TRBV7-9 and TRBJ1-4): DTGVSQNPRHKITKRGQNVTFRCDPISEHNRLYWYRQTLGQGPEFLTYFQNEAQLEKSRLLSDRFSAERPKGSFSTLEIQRTEQGDSAMYLCASSTDRSEEKLFFGSGTQLSVL.